These T cell receptor beta chains were read from a single sample in a study of T cell repertoires in cytomegalovirus infection. Each CDR3 protein gets one entry after TCRdb re-called the reads with MiXCR. The sample has approximately 490,000 distinct CDR3 sequences, approximately 10% seen once. Sequencing was carried out using PBMCs. These TCRs come from a human donor in good health (CMV status not recorded). Some clones in this sample may be carry-over from other donors' samples. Both conserved end residues are trimmed from each CDR3. Fields, in order: J gene, V gene, CDR3 protein.

J: TRBJ2-5; V: TRBV7-9; CDR3: ASSLAAGADPLY
J: TRBJ2-3; V: TRBV27; CDR3: ASSSTARSTDTQY
J: TRBJ2-7; V: TRBV6-1; CDR3: ASRDFEQY
J: TRBJ2-5; V: TRBV28; CDR3: ASSSLSLQETQY
J: TRBJ1-1; V: TRBV29-1; CDR3: SALTAEAF
J: TRBJ2-1; V: TRBV18; CDR3: ASSPASRYNEQF
J: TRBJ2-1; V: TRBV20-1; CDR3: SAGTSGGANNEQF
J: TRBJ2-1; V: TRBV2; CDR3: ASSSGRRVEQF
J: TRBJ2-5; V: TRBV27; CDR3: ASSLANSETQY
J: TRBJ1-2; V: TRBV7-3; CDR3: ASSFRLGGRLGGYT
J: TRBJ2-7; V: TRBV27; CDR3: ASSLSPRYEQY
J: TRBJ2-7; V: TRBV5-5; CDR3: ASSTSGQGRYEQY
J: TRBJ1-4; V: TRBV23-1; CDR3: ASSPKGQGHQERKLF
J: TRBJ2-1; V: TRBV11-2; CDR3: ASNQGYLYNEQF
J: TRBJ2-5; V: TRBV19; CDR3: ASSTQLQGETQY
J: TRBJ2-5; V: TRBV12-3/TRBV12-4; CDR3: ASSLDSGGETQY
J: TRBJ2-5; V: TRBV5-1; CDR3: ASSLTDQETQY
J: TRBJ2-2; V: TRBV5-1; CDR3: ASSSAGVPNTGELF
J: TRBJ1-5; V: TRBV10-3; CDR3: AISETREPQH
J: TRBJ1-1; V: TRBV5-4; CDR3: ASTISAGGNTEAF
J: TRBJ2-3; V: TRBV10-3; CDR3: AISPSAQRDTQY
J: TRBJ1-1; V: TRBV29-1; CDR3: SVNGGSEAF
J: TRBJ1-2; V: TRBV19; CDR3: ASSVDRLWYGYT
J: TRBJ2-3; V: TRBV7-8; CDR3: ASSLGTSGGLMGTDTQY
J: TRBJ1-1; V: TRBV29-1; CDR3: SVVRGRNTEAF
J: TRBJ2-1; V: TRBV24-1; CDR3: ATSDERDVYNEQF
J: TRBJ2-1; V: TRBV20-1; CDR3: SANPSPGVYNEQF
J: TRBJ2-2; V: TRBV11-2; CDR3: ASSPRGSTGELF
J: TRBJ1-1; V: TRBV12-3/TRBV12-4; CDR3: ASSLTGEKAF
J: TRBJ1-2; V: TRBV5-1; CDR3: ASSPRDRGLSNYGYT
J: TRBJ2-1; V: TRBV7-3; CDR3: ASSLTSGGYEQF
J: TRBJ1-1; V: TRBV19; CDR3: ASAGTRNTEAF
J: TRBJ2-4; V: TRBV9; CDR3: ASSVGPGVGKNIQY
J: TRBJ2-5; V: TRBV9; CDR3: ASSPGLVGETQY
J: TRBJ2-7; V: TRBV9; CDR3: ASSPTTTSYEQY
J: TRBJ1-5; V: TRBV19; CDR3: ASSTGQGYQPQH
J: TRBJ1-4; V: TRBV5-1; CDR3: ASSLPAGTNEKLF
J: TRBJ2-5; V: TRBV13; CDR3: ASSSPGRYQETQY
J: TRBJ2-7; V: TRBV19; CDR3: ASSISFSGTGAYEQY
J: TRBJ2-3; V: TRBV12-3/TRBV12-4; CDR3: AAGNLPSTDTQY
J: TRBJ2-1; V: TRBV12-3/TRBV12-4; CDR3: ATSGFVGQDSYNEQF
J: TRBJ2-1; V: TRBV6-6; CDR3: ASSLALEEQF
J: TRBJ2-5; V: TRBV18; CDR3: ASSPLGQGRETQY
J: TRBJ2-2; V: TRBV25-1; CDR3: ASTRTGESGELF
J: TRBJ2-3; V: TRBV13; CDR3: ASSSGLHTQY
J: TRBJ1-1; V: TRBV2; CDR3: ASRTGNVGTEAF
J: TRBJ1-3; V: TRBV29-1; CDR3: SVEDFQVGSSGNTIY
J: TRBJ1-2; V: TRBV4-1; CDR3: ASSHLGVTGEFGGYT
J: TRBJ2-7; V: TRBV7-8; CDR3: ASSLVVSREQY
J: TRBJ2-5; V: TRBV7-9; CDR3: ASKSLREADQETQY
J: TRBJ2-4; V: TRBV7-2; CDR3: ASSLGRGNIQY
J: TRBJ2-3; V: TRBV20-1; CDR3: SAGGTPNTDTQY
J: TRBJ2-5; V: TRBV11-2; CDR3: ASSPFGVGETQY
J: TRBJ2-2; V: TRBV7-9; CDR3: ASSPLTGELF
J: TRBJ2-1; V: TRBV12-3/TRBV12-4; CDR3: ASIPGQGYNEQF